This T cell receptor beta chain was captured in a study of blood T cell repertoires in COVID-19 (dated by TCRdb to 2019 to 2021). Context from the whole study: The collaborator samples originated in the United States, Italy and Spain and spanned the acute and convalescent phases of COVID-19. The prospective study material was composed of cDNA or gDNA derived from T cells, B-cell-depleted T cells, or PBMCs. Subjects who had been exposed to COVID-19, were actively infected with it, or had recovered from it provided the deeply sampled blood TCRbeta repertoires that made up the dataset. A freely available public database, intended as a resource for researchers studying the immune response to SARS-CoV-2, is where the repertoires were released. Samples were obtained from the ongoing ImmuneRACE study (first 160 participants) and from about 1,300 subjects provided by 6 global collaborators. Nearly every sample came with metadata listing a de-identified subject ID, COVID-19 status, age in years and sex. Where HLA class I and class II types were available, the types were taken from metadata supplied by the sample provider, not from assay-based typing.

The immunoSEQ Assay, a bias-controlled multiplex PCR, was used to amplify TCRbeta CDR3 regions from genomic DNA. On the authors' methods: Nucleated cell counts per sample were estimated from amplification of reference gene primers within the assay. Sequence reads were collapsed and filtered to measure the absolute abundance of every unique TCRbeta CDR3 rearrangement. Productive Simpson clonality was computed per sample as the square root of Simpson's diversity index over productive rearrangements. TCRdb stores this immuneACCESS table with in-frame sequences only. Part of the clones is absent; in the studies checked, under half of the shortfall reflects unresolved V genes, and no reason is known for the rest. V, J and clone size are taken as reported in that table, and D and trimming were inferred from the DNA itself. For this sample the table gives 300,000 to 450,000 clones, of which approximately 89% were detected only once. The ten largest clones represent over 2% of the sample.

The CDR3 runs 12 amino acids, cysteine and phenylalanine included. The kept DNA is CDR3 alone, 36 bases in frame from the first base. V is pared back by 7 bases and J by 8 bases, with 12 bases lying between the germline termini. Based on the germline V gene, the CDR1 and CDR2 sequences are MNHEY and SVGAGI. Study-wide findings and limitations: How much clinical and demographic metadata was included differed by source and by participant, and the metadata was provided uncurated.

Details on this clone: The clone's antigen remains unknown. No qualities accompany the bases; no much larger clone lies one base away.

One collaborating source in Seattle enrolled patients during active infection and followed them longitudinally through the course of disease. Whole blood was collected in K2EDTA tubes by collaborating institutions according to the institutions' own protocols. Collaborator samples were shipped for TCRbeta analysis as frozen whole blood, isolated PBMCs, or DNA extracted from either sample type. The rearranged chain carries TRBV6-5 and TRBJ2-1; a tentative D match to TRBD2 spans 6 bases. The sequencing input was peripheral blood. This receptor was taken from a woman aged 60-75 years with COVID-19, enrolled during active disease. This receptor carries the CDR3 CASNSGLDEQFF. The DNA is as follows: TGTGCCAGCAACAGCGGGCTCGATGAGCAGTTCTTC.